A single sample gave rise to the 18 T cell receptor beta chains below, sequenced in a study of blood T cell repertoires in COVID-19. Clones were read by immunoSEQ multiplex PCR, and TCRdb kept only the in-frame ones, dropping some. The sample carries 77,000 or so clones, approximately 80% recorded once. Sequencing was done on a sample of peripheral blood. Receptor source: a young man with COVID-19, enrolled during active disease.

This chain uses TRBV6-6 with TRBJ2-7; 7 bases agree with TRBD2. V was clipped by 6 bases and J by 0 bases; unmatched bases: 8. The CDR3 runs 15 residues. Germline loops: CDR1 MNHNY, CDR2 SVGAGI (reference sequence). The CDR3 DNA is TGTGCCAGCAGCCTCAGCGGGATCCTCTCCTACGAGCAGTACTTC. Its protein product is CASSLSGILSYEQYF.

A word on this clone: Since no conserved phenylalanine or tryptophan closes the CDR3, a read error is the likely cause. No DNA is shown, since the ends of the CDR3 on it are uncertain; the CDR3 is the one TCRdb lists. This chain links TRBV28 with TRBJ1-3. The germline gives CDR1 MDHEN, CDR2 SYDVKM. Both ends counted, the CDR3 spans 12 residues. The CDR3 loop is CASRRPGIPHSI.

The chain joins TRBV19 to TRBJ1-5; TRBD1 matches 9 bases. J was trimmed by 5 bases and V by 3 bases; bases with no gene match: 5. The CDR3 covers 15 residues. Germline CDR1 reads LNHDA; CDR2 reads SQIVND (reference sequence). The CDR3 nucleotides read TGTGCCAGTAGTATCGGGACAGGGCCTCATCAGCCCCAGCATTTT. Residues: CASSIGTGPHQPQHF.

This clone has a handful of counts. The rearrangement links TRBV18 to TRBJ1-5; D is perhaps TRBD1 (5 bases). The CDR3 covers 15 residues. In germline, CDR1 is KGHSH, CDR2 LQKENI. V gave up 5 bases and J gave up 4 bases, with 15 bases separating them. CDR3 DNA: TGTGCCAGCTCAAACCTACGGGGGGAAAATCAGCCCCAGCATTTT. Translation gives CASSNLRGENQPQHF.

This clone was seen once. The chain joins TRBV5-6 to TRBJ2-2, with D maybe TRBD2 (5 bases). There are 17 residues in the CDR3. V was trimmed by 2 bases and J by 1 base, leaving 15 bases between them. CDR1 is SGHDT and CDR2 is YYEEEE in the germline V gene. The CDR3: CASSLVGGIGNTGELFF. CDR3 sequence (DNA): TGTGCCAGCAGCTTAGTTGGAGGAATAGGGAACACCGGGGAGCTGTTTTTT.

The V call is TRBV6-1, the J call TRBJ2-5; TRBD1 matches at 9 bases. The CDR3 covers 14 residues. V lost 5 bases and J lost 4; bases outside the gene matches: 5. Per germline, CDR1 MNHNS and CDR2 SASEGT. The CDR3 nucleotides read TGTGCCAGCAGTTTCACGACAGGGGGAGAGACCCAGTACTTC. Translated: CASSFTTGGETQYF.

In its sample, this clone was seen a few times. The chain carries TRBV19 and TRBJ1-1; D unresolved. V lost 7 bases and J lost 2, with 14 bases in between. This CDR3 region has 14 residues. Germline CDR1 and CDR2: LNHDA and SQIVND (reference sequence). The CDR3 bases are TGTGCCAGTACCTCGATGCGGGGAAACACTGAAGCTTTCTTT. This sequence encodes CASTSMRGNTEAFF.

The J gene is TRBJ2-1, the V gene TRBV27, with 9 bases aligning to TRBD2. CDR1 MNHEY and CDR2 SMNVEV come from the germline V gene (reference sequence). This CDR3 is built from 15 residues. V was pared by 3 bases and J by 6 bases, with 6 bases of the junction left unmatched. As DNA, the CDR3 is TGTGCCAGCAGTTTGGGTAGCGGGAGAATCAATGAGCAGTTCTTC. It is translated as CASSLGSGRINEQFF.

V usage is TRBV5-6 and J usage is TRBJ1-1; 8 positions agree with TRBD1. The CDR3 extends over 14 amino acids. Germline CDR1 reads SGHDT; CDR2 reads YYEEEE. J lost 5 bases, V lost 4 bases, and 7 bases had no gene match. CDR3 bases: TGTGCCAGCAGCGGGGACAGGTTGAGGACTGAAGCTTTCTTT. Translation: CASSGDRLRTEAFF.

This chain uses TRBV28 with TRBJ1-5; 7 bases align to TRBD1. With V trimmed by 6 bases and J by 6 bases, 11 bases remained unmatched. This CDR3 is 15 amino acids long. CDR1 is MDHEN, CDR2 SYDVKM, per germline. This chain's CDR3 is CASSTEGAPLQPQHF. CDR3 DNA: TGTGCCAGCAGCACCGAGGGGGCCCCTCTTCAGCCCCAGCATTTT.

The chain recombines TRBV19 with TRBJ1-5; tentative D call: TRBD1 (5 bases). Trimming took 1 base from V and 1 from J, leaving 14 bases between them. The germline gives CDR1 LNHDA, CDR2 SQIVND (reference sequence). CDR3 length: 17 amino acids. The CDR3 region has the DNA TGTGCCAGTAGTATAGGTTCTGGGGGACTCAGCAATCAGCCCCAGCATTTT. This codes for CASSIGSGGLSNQPQHF.

The chain uses TRBV5-4 and TRBJ2-3, with 8 positions matching TRBD1. The CDR3 consists of 15 residues. CDR1 is SGHNT, CDR2 YYREEE, per germline (reference sequence). The V and J ends lost 4 bases and 3 bases, in that order; junction bases with no gene match: 7. DNA of the CDR3: TGTGCCAGCAGCGCGACAGGGGTGTTTACAGATACGCAGTATTTT. Translated: CASSATGVFTDTQYF.

CDR3 nucleotides: TGTGCCAGTAGTATAGAGGTGGCAGGGGGAACCGGGGAGCTGTTTTTT. This codes for CASSIEVAGGTGELFF. V and J are TRBV19 and TRBJ2-2; TRBD1 matches 7 bases. This CDR3 has 16 amino acids. J gave up 5 bases and V 0 bases, and 6 bases lay outside the gene matches. Looked up from germline, CDR1 is LNHDA and CDR2 is SQIVND (reference sequence).

This rearrangement joins TRBV10-3 to TRBJ1-1, with D unresolved. CDR1 is ENHRY and CDR2 is SYGVKD in the germline V gene. Trimming removed 8 bases at V and 3 bases at J, with 13 bases between. This CDR3 is built from 13 residues. The CDR3 spells CAILRGLDTEAFF. The CDR3 DNA sequence: TGTGCCATCCTACGAGGACTTGACACTGAAGCTTTCTTT.

The chain is built from TRBV9 and TRBJ1-4; 7 bases line up with TRBD1. V lost 3 bases to trimming and J lost 7 bases; unmatched junction nucleotides: 9. The CDR3 covers 15 residues. Germline CDR1 is SGDLS and CDR2 is YYNGEE. The CDR3 coding sequence is TGTGCCAGCAGCGGACAGACAGGGTTGGGTGAAAAACTGTTTTTT. It is translated as CASSGQTGLGEKLFF.

This chain joins TRBV2 and TRBJ2-7; TRBD2 is a possible D gene (6 bases). The V end lost 1 base, the J end lost 6 bases, and 7 bases lay between the germline ends. This CDR3 contains 12 residues. CDR1 is SNHLY, CDR2 FYNNEI, per germline. The CDR3 DNA reads TGTGCCAGCAGTGAAGTCGGGGGCGAGCAGTACTTC. It encodes CASSEVGGEQYF. Full variable domain (missing parts from reference TRBV2 and TRBJ2-7): EPEVTQTPSHQVTQMGQEVILRCVPISNHLYFYWYRQILGQKVEFLVSFYNNEISEKSEIFDDQFSVERPDGSNFTLKIRSTKLEDSAMYFCASSEVGGEQYFGPGTRLTVT.

This chain joins TRBV29-1 and TRBJ2-3, with 7 bases matching TRBD2. J gave up 5 bases and V 7 bases, and 18 bases lay outside the gene matches. Germline V gene data show CDR1 as SQVTM and CDR2 as ANQGSEA. The CDR3 has 16 amino acids. The CDR3: CSAAVLEGLAEDTQYF. CDR3 bases: TGCAGCGCCGCTGTGCTGGAGGGGCTAGCGGAAGATACGCAGTATTTT.

The chain uses TRBV11-2 and TRBJ2-2, with 11 bases matching TRBD2. V lost 1 base and J lost 6; bases outside the gene matches: 4. The CDR3 has 16 amino acids. Per the germline V gene, CDR1 is SGHAT and CDR2 is FQNNGV. CDR3 in amino acids: CASSLVGLAEAGELFF. The CDR3 DNA follows: TGTGCCAGCAGCTTAGTGGGACTAGCGGAGGCCGGGGAGCTGTTTTTT.